This passage covers 25 T cell receptor beta chains from one sample sequenced in a study of blood T cell repertoires in COVID-19. Measured with immunoSEQ multiplex PCR; TCRdb has only the in-frame clones, and not every one. The sample holds about 190,000 clones; around 86% are singletons and the top ten take 6.5% to 8.5%. Material: peripheral blood. These receptors were obtained from a man aged 35-49 years with acute or convalescent COVID-19.

V usage is TRBV28 and J usage is TRBJ1-5, with TRBD1 identical over 8 bases. This CDR3 comprises 17 residues. Germline lookup yields CDR1 MDHEN and CDR2 SYDVKM. V shed 2 bases, J shed 0 bases, and the junction held 6 bases outside the gene matches. In DNA, the CDR3 is TGTGCCAGCAGTTTAGGATACAGGGGGATTAGCAATCAGCCCCAGCATTTT. Its protein is CASSLGYRGISNQPQHF.

In its sample, this clone was seen a few times. This chain joins TRBV3-1 (or the pseudogene TRBV3-2) and TRBJ1-1, with D tentatively TRBD1 (5 bases). Germline V gene data show CDR1 as LGHDT and CDR2 as YNNKEL (reference sequence). The CDR3 runs to 15 residues. The ends were cut back, 3 bases at V and 1 base at J, with 12 bases in the middle. The CDR3 DNA is TGTGCCAGCAGCCAGGCGGGGCACCAGAACACTGAAGCTTTCTTT. Translation gives CASSQAGHQNTEAFF.

This chain uses TRBV28 with TRBJ1-1; tentative D call: TRBD1 (6 bases). There are 14 residues in the CDR3. The V end was cut by 6 bases, the J end by 0 bases, with 11 bases between. Germline values: CDR1 MDHEN, CDR2 SYDVKM. The CDR3 reads CASSQDSLNTEAFF. The CDR3, as DNA: TGTGCCAGCAGCCAGGACAGTCTGAACACTGAAGCTTTCTTT.

V usage is TRBV4-1 and J usage is TRBJ2-7, with no clear D. The CDR3 is 18 amino acids. Germline CDR1 reads MGHRA; CDR2 reads YSYEKL. V was cut by 0 bases and J by 0 bases, with 18 bases left in between. CDR3 coding DNA: TGCGCCAGCAGCCAAGAGGGTATTACGCAGGCAAGCTCCTACGAGCAGTACTTC. Translation: CASSQEGITQASSYEQYF.

V gene TRBV10-3 combines with J gene TRBJ2-7; D perhaps matches TRBD1 (5 bases). The V and J ends lost 10 bases and 0 bases respectively, with 13 bases between them. The CDR3 contains 13 residues. From germline, CDR1 is ENHRY and CDR2 SYGVKD. The CDR3 DNA reads as TGTGCCACGCAGGGCAGGTCCTCCTACGAGCAGTACTTC. Amino acid sequence: CATQGRSSYEQYF.

This clone was picked up one time. J is TRBJ2-5 and V is TRBV5-4; 7 positions match TRBD1. The CDR3 is 15 amino acids. Trimming removed 6 bases from V and 1 base from J; junction bases left unmatched: 9. Germline V gene sequence: CDR1 SGHNT, CDR2 YYREEE (reference sequence). CDR3 sequence reads: CASTHRGGGQETQYF. CDR3 DNA: TGTGCCAGCACCCACAGGGGTGGGGGCCAAGAGACCCAGTACTTC. Variable domain in full (rest from reference TRBV5-4 and TRBJ2-5): ETGVTQSPTHLIKTRGQQVTLRCSSQSGHNTVSWYQQALGQGPQFIFQYYREEENGRGNFPPRFSGLQFPNYSSELNVNALELDDSALYLCASTHRGGGQETQYFGPGTRLLVL.

J is TRBJ1-4 and V is TRBV7-2; D perhaps matches TRBD1 (5 bases). CDR1 is SGHTA, CDR2 FQGNSA, per germline. The CDR3 extends over 15 amino acids. V was pared by 7 bases and J by 5 bases, with 17 bases between. CDR3 residues: CASTDPGGGNEKLFF. In DNA, the CDR3 is TGTGCCAGCACCGATCCGGGGGGGGGAAATGAAAAACTGTTTTTT.

The rearrangement uses TRBV10-3 and TRBJ2-3; D possibly corresponds to TRBD2 (6 bases). The CDR3 runs 15 residues. The germline CDR1 and CDR2 sequences are ENHRY and SYGVKD. Trimming left V 0 bases short and J 2 bases short, with 9 bases between. DNA of the CDR3: TGTGCCATCAGTGAGTCCGGCGGGGACACAGATACGCAGTATTTT. This translates into CAISESGGDTDTQYF.

This clone was seen only a few times. The CDR3 is CASSIRGWDEQYF. For the CDR3, the DNA is TGTGCCAGTAGTATAAGGGGATGGGATGAGCAGTACTTC. This chain connects TRBV19 to TRBJ2-7; D is possibly TRBD1 (5 bases). The CDR3 consists of 13 residues. V gave up 2 bases and J gave up 7 bases, with 12 bases separating them. Per germline, CDR1 LNHDA and CDR2 SQIVND (reference sequence).

CDR3 sequence: CASSRQDRADGYTF. In DNA, the CDR3 is TGTGCCAGCAGCCGCCAGGACAGGGCGGATGGCTACACCTTC. This sequence joins TRBV7-8 and TRBJ1-2, with 8 positions matching TRBD1. The germline gives CDR1 SGHVS, CDR2 FQNEAQ. V dropped 5 bases and J dropped 6; count of bases not matched to a gene: 8. The CDR3 length is 14 residues.

This clone has just one count. The V gene is TRBV5-8, the J gene TRBJ2-5; 8 bases fit TRBD1. The CDR3 is 16 residues long. V lost 3 bases, J lost 4 bases, and 11 bases stayed unmatched. Germline loops: CDR1 SGHTS, CDR2 YDEGEE. Here the CDR3 reads CASSSSTGVKRETQYF. The CDR3 DNA is TGTGCCAGCAGCTCCTCGACAGGGGTGAAGCGAGAGACCCAGTACTTC.

The V call is TRBV7-2, the J call TRBJ2-3; tentatively, D is TRBD2 (6 bases). This CDR3 has 16 amino acids. V was shortened by 0 bases and J by 4 bases, with 14 bases between the two germline ends. Germline CDR1 SGHTA, CDR2 FQGNSA. CDR3 DNA: TGTGCCAGCAGCTTAGCCGGGCGGAGGGTATCAGATACGCAGTATTTT. Protein sequence: CASSLAGRRVSDTQYF.

The chain uses TRBV5-5 and TRBJ1-2; 7 positions agree with TRBD1. The germline CDR1 and CDR2 sequences are SGHKS and YYEKEE (reference sequence). Trimming took 0 bases from V and 3 from J; bases not matched to a gene: 2. This CDR3 has 14 residues. The DNA for the CDR3 is TGTGCCAGCAGCTTGGCCGGACAGGACTATGGCTACACCTTC. As protein: CASSLAGQDYGYTF. Variable domain in full (rest from reference TRBV5-5 and TRBJ1-2): DAGVTQSPTHLIKTRGQQVTLRCSPISGHKSVSWYQQVLGQGPQFIFQYYEKEERGRGNFPDRFSARQFPNYSSELNVNALLLGDSALYLCASSLAGQDYGYTFGSGTRLTVV.

The chain couples TRBV10-1 to TRBJ2-3; 8 bases fit TRBD2. This CDR3 is 14 amino acids long. V lost 5 bases, J lost 6 bases, and 7 bases stayed unmatched. Germline CDR1 reads WNHNN; CDR2 reads SYGVQD (reference sequence). Here the CDR3 reads CASSLLAVSDTQYF. The CDR3 DNA reads as TGCGCCAGCAGTTTACTAGCGGTATCCGATACGCAGTATTTT.

J is TRBJ1-2 and V is TRBV5-1, with TRBD1 identical over 8 bases. The CDR3 extends over 15 amino acids. CDR1 and CDR2 from the germline V gene are SGHRS and YFSETQ. V trimming: 5 bases; J trimming: 2 bases; junction bases outside the gene matches: 8. The CDR3, as DNA: TGCGCCAGCAGTCGTGGGACAGGAGAAAACTATGGCTACACCTTC. It specifies CASSRGTGENYGYTF. The full variable domain, its missing parts supplied by reference TRBV5-1 and TRBJ1-2, is KAGVTQTPRYLIKTRGQQVTLSCSPISGHRSVSWYQQTPGQGLQFLFEYFSETQRNKGNFPGRFSGRQFSNSRSEMNVSTLELGDSALYLCASSRGTGENYGYTFGSGTRLTVV.

This CDR3 is CASSFLLVQLNEQFF. Written as DNA, the CDR3 is TGCGCCAGCAGCTTCTTATTGGTACAATTAAATGAGCAGTTCTTC. This rearrangement joins TRBV5-1 to TRBJ2-1, with D unresolved. V was shortened by 2 bases and J by 7 bases, with 16 bases between the two germline ends. Germline loops: CDR1 SGHRS, CDR2 YFSETQ. The CDR3 consists of 15 residues.

This chain connects TRBV30 to TRBJ2-1; TRBD2 agrees at 10 bases. The CDR3 covers 15 residues. In germline, CDR1 is GTSNPN, CDR2 SVGIG (reference sequence). The trim removed 2 bases at V and 5 bases at J, leaving 6 bases unmatched. This CDR3 reads CAWSPGTSADNEQFF. The CDR3 nucleotides read TGTGCCTGGAGTCCCGGGACTAGCGCCGACAATGAGCAGTTCTTC.

The rearrangement joins TRBV19 to TRBJ1-2; tentative D call: TRBD1 (5 bases). V lost 0 bases and J lost 0, with 14 bases in between. Germline loops: CDR1 LNHDA, CDR2 SQIVND (reference sequence). This CDR3 region has 17 residues. This CDR3 is CASSIDADSSSNYGYTF. In DNA, the CDR3 is TGTGCCAGTAGTATAGACGCCGACAGTTCCTCTAACTATGGCTACACCTTC.

The V and J genes are TRBV5-5 and TRBJ2-7; TRBD1 aligns across 8 bases. CDR1 is SGHKS, CDR2 YYEKEE, per germline (reference sequence). CDR3 length: 15 residues. The junction had 5 bases not matched to a gene; V was cut back by 3 bases and J by 0 bases. The CDR3 sequence: CASSSGQGYSYEQYF. The CDR3 DNA is TGTGCCAGCAGCTCTGGACAGGGTTACTCCTACGAGCAGTACTTC.

V gene TRBV7-9 combines with J gene TRBJ1-2; D remains unclear. The CDR3 loop spans 12 amino acids. Germline V gene sequence: CDR1 SEHNR, CDR2 FQNEAQ (reference sequence). V lost 1 base to trimming and J lost 4 bases, with 4 bases between them. For the CDR3, the DNA is TGTGCCAGCAGCTTAGGCGGCTATGGCTACACCTTC. Protein sequence: CASSLGGYGYTF.

This clone was counted between two and nine times. The chain joins TRBV7-9 to TRBJ1-3; maybe TRBD1 (6 bases). The CDR3 has 15 amino acids. Trimming removed 5 bases at V and 4 bases at J, with 15 bases between. CDR1 is SEHNR, CDR2 FQNEAQ, per germline (reference sequence). This CDR3 is CASSANSGTGNTIYF. CDR3 DNA sequence: TGTGCCAGCAGCGCGAACAGCGGGACAGGAAACACCATATATTTT. Full variable domain (missing parts from reference TRBV7-9 and TRBJ1-3): DTGVSQNPRHKITKRGQNVTFRCDPISEHNRLYWYRQTLGQGPEFLTYFQNEAQLEKSRLLSDRFSAERPKGSFSTLEIQRTEQGDSAMYLCASSANSGTGNTIYFGEGSWLTVV.

This chain uses TRBV11-1 with TRBJ2-7, with a weak D call TRBD2 (5 bases). The CDR3 has 12 residues. Trimming removed 5 bases at V and 3 bases at J, with 8 bases between. The germline gives CDR1 SGHAT, CDR2 FQDESV (reference sequence). The CDR3 loop reads CASSRGNYEQYF. In nucleotides, the CDR3 is TGTGCCAGCAGCCGGGGAAACTACGAGCAGTACTTC.

This chain uses TRBV6-2 or TRBV6-3 with TRBJ2-5; 8 positions agree with TRBD2. Germline lookup yields CDR1 MNHEY and CDR2 SVGEGT. The CDR3 is 18 amino acids. V was pared by 2 bases and J by 5 bases, with 16 bases of the junction left unmatched. The CDR3 bases are TGTGCCAGCAGTTACGCGGAGATGAGAAGAGCGGGGGAGGAGACCCAGTACTTC. This encodes CASSYAEMRRAGEETQYF.

The gene calls are TRBV5-4 and TRBJ2-7, with TRBD2 identical over 8 bases. Trimming removed 3 bases from V and 3 bases from J; junction bases left unmatched: 11. Germline values: CDR1 SGHNT, CDR2 YYREEE (reference sequence). The CDR3 consists of 16 residues. CDR3 region: CASSWQIAGGNYEQYF. The CDR3 nucleotides are TGTGCCAGCAGCTGGCAGATTGCGGGGGGTAACTACGAGCAGTACTTC.

The chain has TRBV19 and TRBJ2-3; D perhaps matches TRBD1 (6 bases). Per the germline V gene, CDR1 is LNHDA and CDR2 is SQIVND (reference sequence). This CDR3 is built from 16 residues. V shed 3 bases and J shed 0 bases, with 13 bases lying between them. The CDR3 protein is CASSIRDTASTDTQYF. The CDR3 DNA is TGTGCCAGTAGTATTCGGGACACCGCTAGCACAGATACGCAGTATTTT. Supplemented by reference TRBV19 and TRBJ2-3, the full variable domain reads DGGITQSPKYLFRKEGQNVTLSCEQNLNHDAMYWYRQDPGQGLRLIYYSQIVNDFQKGDIAEGYSVSREKKESFPLTVTSAQKNPTAFYLCASSIRDTASTDTQYFGPGTRLTVL.